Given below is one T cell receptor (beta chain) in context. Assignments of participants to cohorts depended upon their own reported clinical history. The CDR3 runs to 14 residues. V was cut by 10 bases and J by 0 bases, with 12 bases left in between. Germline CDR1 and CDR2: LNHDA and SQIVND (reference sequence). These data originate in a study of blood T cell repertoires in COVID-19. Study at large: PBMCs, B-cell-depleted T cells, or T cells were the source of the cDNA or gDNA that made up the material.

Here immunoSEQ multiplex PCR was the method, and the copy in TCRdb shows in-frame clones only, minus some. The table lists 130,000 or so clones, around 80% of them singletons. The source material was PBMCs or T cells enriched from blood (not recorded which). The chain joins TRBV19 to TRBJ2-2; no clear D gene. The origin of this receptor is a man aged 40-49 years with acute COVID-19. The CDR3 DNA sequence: TGTGCCACGTTGAGGCATGCGAACACCGGGGAGCTGTTTTTT. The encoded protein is CATLRHANTGELFF.